The 7 T cell receptor beta chains below come from one sample, sequenced in a study of T cells in Graves' hyperthyroidism and ophthalmopathy. RNA transcripts provided the source from which TCR beta CDR3 regions were amplified. A first-round RT-PCR of the TCR CDR3 used the HTBI primer set. TCRdb re-called the multiplex PCR reads with MiXCR, one entry per CDR3 protein. The data show approximately 300,000 distinct CDR3 sequences, roughly 19% seen once. Sequencing was carried out using blood. These receptors were obtained from a man aged 50 or older with Graves' ophthalmopathy.

This clonotype appeared many times. The chain joins TRBV20-1 to TRBJ2-5, with 8 bases aligning to TRBD2. Germline values: CDR1 DFQATT, CDR2 SNEGSKA (reference sequence). This CDR3 is built from 15 residues. J lost 5 bases, V lost 0 bases, and 8 bases had no gene match. CDR3 sequence reads: CSARDRASGRETQYF. CDR3 nucleotides: TGCAGTGCTAGAGATAGGGCTAGCGGGCGGGAGACCCAGTACTTC.

This clonotype was detected ten times or more. The chain combines TRBV3-1 with TRBJ2-1; D is undetermined. V lost 0 bases and J lost 4, with 13 bases in between. Per the germline V gene, CDR1 is LGHDT and CDR2 is YNNKEL (reference sequence). CDR3 length equals 16 residues. CDR3 amino acids: CASSQDSLGRYNEQFF. The CDR3 nucleotides read TGTGCCAGCAGCCAAGACTCATTGGGTCGATACAATGAGCAGTTCTTC.

This clonotype was recorded many times. The chain is built from TRBV30 and TRBJ2-5; 9 nucleotides align to TRBD1. CDR3 size: 14 residues. Germline CDR1 reads GTSNPN; CDR2 reads SVGIG (reference sequence). After removal of 0 bases from V and 9 bases from J, the junction contained 8 bases not matched to a gene. CDR3 sequence: CAWSVGTGPTAQYF. The CDR3 coding sequence is TGTGCCTGGAGTGTAGGGACAGGGCCTACGGCCCAGTACTTC.

The V and J genes are TRBV28 and TRBJ2-3; D uncertain. Trimming took 7 bases from V and 2 from J, leaving 16 bases between them. CDR3 length: 15 amino acids. The germline V gene encodes CDR1 MDHEN and CDR2 SYDVKM. The DNA for the CDR3 is TGTGCCAGCACCCCTTTTGGGCGGCTCACAGATACGCAGTATTTT. Amino acid sequence: CASTPFGRLTDTQYF. Together with reference TRBV28 and TRBJ2-3, the CDR3 gives the full variable domain: DVKVTQSSRYLVKRTGEKVFLECVQDMDHENMFWYRQDPGLGLRLIYFSYDVKMKEKGDIPEGYSVSREKKERFSLILESASTNQTSMYLCASTPFGRLTDTQYFGPGTRLTVL.

The chain uses TRBV6-2 or TRBV6-3 and TRBJ2-7; 8 bases align to TRBD1. This CDR3 has 15 amino acids. Germline trimming cut 6 bases from V and 2 bases from J; bases unmatched to any gene: 9. Germline values: CDR1 MNHEY, CDR2 SVGEGT. The CDR3 sequence is CASSSSGQGTYEQYF. DNA for the CDR3: TGTGCCAGCAGCTCAAGCGGACAGGGCACCTACGAGCAGTACTTC.

The V gene is TRBV30, the J gene TRBJ2-5; D gene ambiguous. V dropped 1 base and J dropped 7 bases, with 7 bases sitting between them. The CDR3 loop spans 11 amino acids. Germline V CDR1 and CDR2: GTSNPN, SVGIG (reference sequence). For the CDR3, the DNA is TGTGCCTGGAGTGGATTTGGGACCCAGTACTTC. Residues: CAWSGFGTQYF. Full variable domain (missing parts from reference TRBV30 and TRBJ2-5): SQTIHQWPATLVQPVGSPLSLECTVEGTSNPNLYWYRQAAGRGLQLLFYSVGIGQISSEVPQNLSASRPQDRQFILSSKKLLLSDSGFYLCAWSGFGTQYFGPGTRLLVL.

This clonotype occurred many times. J is TRBJ2-7 and V is TRBV3-1; a possible D gene is TRBD2 (6 bases). V lost 1 base and J lost 4, with 14 bases in between. CDR3 length: 15 amino acids. The V gene's germline CDR1 is LGHDT and CDR2 YNNKEL (reference sequence). In nucleotides, the CDR3 is TGTGCCAGCAGCCAAGGTGGGCAGGGAGGATACGAGCAGTACTTC. Its protein product is CASSQGGQGGYEQYF.